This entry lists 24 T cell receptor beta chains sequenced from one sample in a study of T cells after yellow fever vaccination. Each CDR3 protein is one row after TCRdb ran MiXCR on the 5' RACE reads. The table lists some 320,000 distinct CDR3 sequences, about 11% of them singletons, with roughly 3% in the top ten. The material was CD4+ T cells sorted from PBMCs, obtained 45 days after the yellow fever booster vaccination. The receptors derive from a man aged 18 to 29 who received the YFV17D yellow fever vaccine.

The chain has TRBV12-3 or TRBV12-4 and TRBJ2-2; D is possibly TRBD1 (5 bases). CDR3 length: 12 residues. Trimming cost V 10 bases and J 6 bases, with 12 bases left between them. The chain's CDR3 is CATTQGAGELFF. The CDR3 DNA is TGTGCCACGACGCAGGGTGCCGGGGAGCTGTTTTTT.

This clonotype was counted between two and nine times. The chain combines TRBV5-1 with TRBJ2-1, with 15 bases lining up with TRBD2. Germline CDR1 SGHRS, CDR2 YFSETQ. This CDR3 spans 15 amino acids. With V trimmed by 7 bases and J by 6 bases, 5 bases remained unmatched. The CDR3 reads CASQGLAGGLNEQFF. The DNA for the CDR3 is TGCGCCAGCCAGGGACTAGCGGGGGGCCTCAATGAGCAGTTCTTC.

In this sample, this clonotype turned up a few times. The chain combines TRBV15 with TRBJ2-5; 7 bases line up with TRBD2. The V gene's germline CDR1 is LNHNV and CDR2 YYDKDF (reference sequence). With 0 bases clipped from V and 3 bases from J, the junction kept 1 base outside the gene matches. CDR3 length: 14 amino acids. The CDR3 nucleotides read TGTGCCACCAGCAGAGATGCGGGGGAAGAGACCCAGTACTTC. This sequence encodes CATSRDAGEETQYF.

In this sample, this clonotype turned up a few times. For the CDR3, the DNA is TGTGCCAGCGGGGGACTAGCAGCCCCCTACAATGAGCAGTTCTTC. As protein: CASGGLAAPYNEQFF. The rearrangement uses TRBV7-2 and TRBJ2-1; 9 nucleotides line up with TRBD2. This CDR3 is built from 15 residues. V dropped 8 bases and J dropped 2; count of bases not matched to a gene: 7. The V gene's germline CDR1 is SGHTA and CDR2 FQGNSA.

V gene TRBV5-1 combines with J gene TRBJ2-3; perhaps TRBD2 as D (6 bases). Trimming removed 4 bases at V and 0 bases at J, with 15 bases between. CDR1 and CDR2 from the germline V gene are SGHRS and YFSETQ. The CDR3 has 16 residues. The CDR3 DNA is TGCGCCAGCAGCAAGGGACTGCAGACTAGCACAGATACGCAGTATTTT. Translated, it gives CASSKGLQTSTDTQYF. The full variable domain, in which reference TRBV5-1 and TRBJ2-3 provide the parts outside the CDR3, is KAGVTQTPRYLIKTRGQQVTLSCSPISGHRSVSWYQQTPGQGLQFLFEYFSETQRNKGNFPGRFSGRQFSNSRSEMNVSTLELGDSALYLCASSKGLQTSTDTQYFGPGTRLTVL.

The CDR3 nucleotides read TGCAGTGCAAACGACCAACGGACAGATACGCAGTATTTT. It specifies CSANDQRTDTQYF. This chain uses TRBV20-1 with TRBJ2-3, with D unresolved. V was shortened by 6 bases and J by 3 bases, with 13 bases between the two germline ends. There are 13 residues in the CDR3. Germline-derived CDR1 and CDR2 are DFQATT and SNEGSKA (reference sequence).

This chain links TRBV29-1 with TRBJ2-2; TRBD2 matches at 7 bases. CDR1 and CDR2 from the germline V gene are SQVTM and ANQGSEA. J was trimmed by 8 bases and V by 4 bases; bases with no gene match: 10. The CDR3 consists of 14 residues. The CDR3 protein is CSVVVSGAGGELFF. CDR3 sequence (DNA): TGCAGCGTTGTCGTAAGCGGGGCCGGAGGGGAGCTGTTTTTT.

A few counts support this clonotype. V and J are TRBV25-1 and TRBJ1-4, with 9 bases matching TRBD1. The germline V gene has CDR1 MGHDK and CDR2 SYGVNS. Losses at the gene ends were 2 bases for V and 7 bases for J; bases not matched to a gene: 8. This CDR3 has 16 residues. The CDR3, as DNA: TGTGCCAGCAGTGAACGTGGGACAGGGTTAAGTGAAAAACTGTTTTTT. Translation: CASSERGTGLSEKLFF.

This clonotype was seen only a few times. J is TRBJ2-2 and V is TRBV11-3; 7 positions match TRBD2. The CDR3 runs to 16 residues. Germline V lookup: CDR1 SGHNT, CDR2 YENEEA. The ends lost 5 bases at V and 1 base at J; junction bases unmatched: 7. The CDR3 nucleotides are TGTGCCAGCAGCCCCAGCGGGGCTAGGAACACCGGGGAGCTGTTTTTT. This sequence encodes CASSPSGARNTGELFF.

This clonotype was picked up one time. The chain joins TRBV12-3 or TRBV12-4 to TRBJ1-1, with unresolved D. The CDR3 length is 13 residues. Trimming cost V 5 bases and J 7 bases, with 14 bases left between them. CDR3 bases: TGTGCCAGCAGTAACGGAGTCGGGAGTGAAGCTTTCTTT. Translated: CASSNGVGSEAFF.

This CDR3 reads CATSTSPGRAYEQYV. CDR3 nucleotides: TGTGCCACCAGCACCTCCCCGGGACGGGCCTACGAGCAGTACGTC. V and J are TRBV15 and TRBJ2-7; D may correspond to TRBD1 or TRBD2 (5 bases each). V lost 4 bases and J lost 2, with 15 bases in between. CDR1 LNHNV and CDR2 YYDKDF come from the germline V gene (reference sequence). CDR3 length equals 15 residues.

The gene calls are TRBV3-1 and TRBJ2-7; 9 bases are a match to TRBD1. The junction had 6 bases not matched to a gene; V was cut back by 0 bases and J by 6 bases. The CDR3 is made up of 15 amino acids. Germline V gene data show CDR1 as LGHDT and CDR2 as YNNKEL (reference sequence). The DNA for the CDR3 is TGTGCCAGCAGCCAAGAATGGGACAGGGTTGGCGAGCAGTACTTC. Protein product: CASSQEWDRVGEQYF.

CDR3 protein: CASSPQGSDTQYF. The CDR3 nucleotides are TGTGCCAGCAGCCCTCAGGGTTCCGATACGCAGTATTTT. V and J are TRBV12-3 or TRBV12-4 and TRBJ2-3; weak D call: TRBD1 (5 bases). The CDR3 contains 13 residues. The V end lost 6 bases, the J end lost 6 bases, and 13 bases lay between the germline ends.

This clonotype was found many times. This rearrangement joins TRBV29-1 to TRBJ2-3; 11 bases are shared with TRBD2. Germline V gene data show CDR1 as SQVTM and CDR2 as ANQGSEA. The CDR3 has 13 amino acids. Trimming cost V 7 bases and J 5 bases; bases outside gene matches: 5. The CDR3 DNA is TGCAGCGGTAGCGGGGGGGGAAGAGATACGCAGTATTTT. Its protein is CSGSGGGRDTQYF.

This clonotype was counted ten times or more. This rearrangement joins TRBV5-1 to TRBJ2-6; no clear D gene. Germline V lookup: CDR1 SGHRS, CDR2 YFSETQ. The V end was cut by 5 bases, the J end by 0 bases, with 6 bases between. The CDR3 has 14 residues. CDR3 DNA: TGCGCCAGCAGTCAAGACTCTGGGGCCAACGTCCTGACTTTC. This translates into CASSQDSGANVLTF.

CDR3 loop: CASSLVSGTGNYGYTF. CDR3 DNA: TGTGCCAGCAGCTTAGTGTCCGGGACAGGGAACTATGGCTACACCTTC. The chain joins TRBV7-9 to TRBJ1-2, with 9 nucleotides matching TRBD1. CDR1 SEHNR and CDR2 FQNEAQ come from the germline V gene (reference sequence). CDR3 length equals 16 residues. With V trimmed by 1 base and J by 2 bases, 5 bases remained unmatched.

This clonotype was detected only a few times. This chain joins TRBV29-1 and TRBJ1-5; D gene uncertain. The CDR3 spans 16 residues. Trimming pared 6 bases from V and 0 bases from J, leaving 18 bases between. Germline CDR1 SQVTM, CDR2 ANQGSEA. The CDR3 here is CSVNYPTLCSNQPQHF. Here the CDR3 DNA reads TGCAGCGTGAACTACCCCACCCTATGTAGCAATCAGCCCCAGCATTTT.

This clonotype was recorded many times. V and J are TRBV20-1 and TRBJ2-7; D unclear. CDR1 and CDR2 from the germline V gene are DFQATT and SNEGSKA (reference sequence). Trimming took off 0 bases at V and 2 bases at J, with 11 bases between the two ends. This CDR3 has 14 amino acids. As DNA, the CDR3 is TGCAGTGCTAGAGATAGGGCCTGGGCCTACGAGCAGTACTTC. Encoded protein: CSARDRAWAYEQYF.

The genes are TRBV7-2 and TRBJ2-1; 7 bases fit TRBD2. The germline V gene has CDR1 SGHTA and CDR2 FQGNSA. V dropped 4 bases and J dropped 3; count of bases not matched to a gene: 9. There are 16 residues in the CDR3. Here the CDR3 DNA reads TGTGCCAGCAGCTCCCCCCGATCTAGCGGCTACAATGAGCAGTTCTTC. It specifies CASSSPRSSGYNEQFF.

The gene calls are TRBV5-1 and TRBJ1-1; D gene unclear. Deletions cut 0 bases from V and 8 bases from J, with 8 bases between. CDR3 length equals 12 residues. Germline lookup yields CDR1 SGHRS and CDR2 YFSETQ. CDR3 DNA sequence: TGCGCCAGCAGCTTGGAGAGGGAAGAAGCTTTCTTT. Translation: CASSLEREEAFF. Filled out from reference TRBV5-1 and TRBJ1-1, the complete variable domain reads KAGVTQTPRYLIKTRGQQVTLSCSPISGHRSVSWYQQTPGQGLQFLFEYFSETQRNKGNFPGRFSGRQFSNSRSEMNVSTLELGDSALYLCASSLEREEAFFGQGTRLTVV.

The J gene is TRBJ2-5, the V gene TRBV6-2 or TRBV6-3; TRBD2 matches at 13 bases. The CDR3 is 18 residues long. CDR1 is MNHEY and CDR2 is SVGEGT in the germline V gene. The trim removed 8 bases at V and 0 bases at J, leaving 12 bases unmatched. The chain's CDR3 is CASARRLAGGRYQETQYF. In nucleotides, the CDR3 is TGTGCCAGCGCTAGGCGACTAGCGGGGGGACGGTACCAAGAGACCCAGTACTTC.

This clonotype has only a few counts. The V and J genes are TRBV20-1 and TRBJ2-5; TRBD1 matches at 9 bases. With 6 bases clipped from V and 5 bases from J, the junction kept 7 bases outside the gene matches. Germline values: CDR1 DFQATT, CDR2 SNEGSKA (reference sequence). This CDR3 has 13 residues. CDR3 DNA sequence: TGCAGTGCCTCGACAGGGGGATCTGAGACCCAGTACTTC. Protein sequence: CSASTGGSETQYF.

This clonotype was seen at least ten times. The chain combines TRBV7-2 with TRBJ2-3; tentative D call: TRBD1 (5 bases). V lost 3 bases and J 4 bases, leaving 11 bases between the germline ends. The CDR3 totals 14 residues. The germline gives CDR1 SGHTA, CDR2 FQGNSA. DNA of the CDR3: TGTGCCAGCAGCTTGCGCAGGGCCCCAGATACGCAGTATTTT. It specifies CASSLRRAPDTQYF.

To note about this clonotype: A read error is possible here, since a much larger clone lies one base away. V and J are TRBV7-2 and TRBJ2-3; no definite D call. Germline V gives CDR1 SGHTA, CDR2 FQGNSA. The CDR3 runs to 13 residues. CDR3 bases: TGTGTCAGCAGCTTCAGGTTCCCAGATACGCAGTATTTT. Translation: CVSSFRFPDTQYF.